This T cell receptor (beta chain) comes out of a study of blood T cell repertoires in COVID-19. Across the whole study: Sites across the United States, Italy and Spain contributed samples from acute and convalescent COVID-19.

This clone was observed a single time. Trimming took off 3 bases at V and 1 base at J, with 19 bases between the two ends. This CDR3 has 18 residues. The germline gives CDR1 MGHRA, CDR2 YSYEKL. Using immunoSEQ multiplex PCR, the repertoire was profiled, and TCRdb retains in-frame clones only, with some absent. The profile shows about 200,000 clones, about 90% of them singletons. Sequenced: peripheral blood. The rearrangement links TRBV4-1 to TRBJ1-5; tentatively, D is TRBD1 (5 bases). This receptor was obtained from a man between 18 and 29 years old with active or convalescent COVID-19. CDR3 sequence reads: CASSQSRGTLRSNQPQHF. The CDR3 bases are TGCGCCAGCAGCCAGAGCCGAGGGACTCTCCGGAGCAATCAGCCCCAGCATTTT.